This TCR beta chain was obtained from a study of cytomegalovirus exposure and HLA in healthy donors. Comments on this clone: Antigen unknown.

Findings of the study overall: Some TCR beta chains (roughly 150 of them) were listed as cytomegalovirus-associated. Later on, analysis showed that most CMV-associated TCR beta chains appeared to be HLA-restricted. Because they were indistinguishable, some V segments, including TRBV6-2 and TRBV6-3, were excluded.

In germline, CDR1 is SEHNR, CDR2 FQNEAQ (reference sequence). V was clipped by 1 base and J by 0 bases; unmatched bases: 8. This CDR3 contains 18 residues. It was with 60 Vbeta and 13 Jbeta primers that the PCR ran. Only in-frame clones appear in the TCRdb table, and some are missing; sequencing was by immunoSEQ multiplex PCR. Counted here are about 130,000 clones, under 85% occurring once; the ten biggest clones make up less than 4%. Sequencing used PBMCs. The chain is built from TRBV7-9 and TRBJ1-4, with 7 bases lining up with TRBD1. This receptor was identified in a man under 40 in good health and CMV-seronegative. The CDR3 nucleotides read TGTGCCAGCAGCTTAGGGTGGACCGGGACAGCAACTAATGAAAAACTGTTTTTT. It yields the protein CASSLGWTGTATNEKLFF.